Listed below are T cell receptor beta chains from one sample, sequenced in a study of cytomegalovirus exposure and HLA in healthy donors. Profiling relied on immunoSEQ multiplex PCR, and the TCRdb table lists in-frame clones only, not all of them. The sample spans some 31,000 clones; the ten largest clones claim more than 3%. Source material: PBMCs. The receptor source for this set is a woman aged 40 to 50 in good health and CMV-seropositive. Both conserved end residues are part of each CDR3. D genes are given only for firm matches.

J gene,V gene,D gene,CDR3 DNA,CDR3 protein
TRBJ1-1,TRBV6-1,.,TGTGCCAGCAGTGAAAGGGCAGGGCTAGGGCCAGCTTTCTTT,CASSERAGLGPAFF
TRBJ1-1,TRBV7-9,.,TGTGCCAGCAGCTTCCCGAAGCATCGGGACACTGAAGCTTTCTTT,CASSFPKHRDTEAFF
TRBJ1-2,TRBV29-1,.,TGCAGCGTTCTGGAGGGGTCAGCCTATGGCTACACCTTC,CSVLEGSAYGYTF
TRBJ2-3,TRBV5-1,TRBD2,TGCGCCAGCAGCTTAAACGGGAGGTATACGCAGTATTTT,CASSLNGRYTQYF
TRBJ1-5,TRBV19,.,TGTGCCAGTAGTAACTGGGGGCATCAGCCCCAGCATTTT,CASSNWGHQPQHF
TRBJ2-2,TRBV29-1,.,TGCAGCGTTGGTCAAGAGGCCGGGGAGCTGTTTTTT,CSVGQEAGELFF
TRBJ1-1,TRBV30,.,TGTGCCTGGAGTGTACTTGGTCCAGGGGTCGGGTCTGAAGCTTTCTTT,CAWSVLGPGVGSEAFF
TRBJ1-5,TRBV6-1,TRBD1,TGTGCCAGCAGAATACAGGGGGCAGAGAATCAGCCCCAGCATTTT,CASRIQGAENQPQHF
TRBJ2-7,TRBV19,TRBD1,TGTGCCAGTATTTGGGACAGGGATTTTTTGTCCTACGAGCAGTACTTC,CASIWDRDFLSYEQYF
TRBJ2-5,TRBV30,TRBD2,TGTGCCTGGAATTTAGCGGGAGTGGAGACCCAGTACTTC,CAWNLAGVETQYF